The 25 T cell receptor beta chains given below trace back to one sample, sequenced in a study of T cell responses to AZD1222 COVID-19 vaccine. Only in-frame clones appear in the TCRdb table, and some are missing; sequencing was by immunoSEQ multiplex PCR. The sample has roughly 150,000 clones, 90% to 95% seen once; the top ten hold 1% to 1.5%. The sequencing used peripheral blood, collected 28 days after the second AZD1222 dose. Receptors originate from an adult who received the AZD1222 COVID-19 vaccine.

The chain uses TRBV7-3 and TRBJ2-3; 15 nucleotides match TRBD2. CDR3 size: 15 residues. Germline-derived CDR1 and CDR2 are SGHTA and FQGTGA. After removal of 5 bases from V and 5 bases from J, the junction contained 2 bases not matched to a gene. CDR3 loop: CASSGLAGGQDTQYF. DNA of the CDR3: TGTGCCAGCAGCGGACTAGCGGGGGGGCAAGATACGCAGTATTTT.

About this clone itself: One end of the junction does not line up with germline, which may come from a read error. For the CDR3, the DNA is TGTGCCAGCAGCATCTCGACAGGTCAATTCCAATTT. Translated, it gives CASSISTGQFQF. The V call is TRBV13, the J call TRBJ1-6; possibly TRBD1 for D (6 bases). The CDR3 runs 12 residues. Germline V gene lookup returns CDR1 PRHDT and CDR2 FYEKMQ (reference sequence).

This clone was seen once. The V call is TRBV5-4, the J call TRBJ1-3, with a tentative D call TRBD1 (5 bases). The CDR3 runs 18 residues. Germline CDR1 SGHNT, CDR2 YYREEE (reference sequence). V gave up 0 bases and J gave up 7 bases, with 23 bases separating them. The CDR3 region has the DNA TGTGCCAGCAGCTTGGTCTTCCACACGGGGGACTATGGTAACACCATATATTTT. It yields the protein CASSLVFHTGDYGNTIYF. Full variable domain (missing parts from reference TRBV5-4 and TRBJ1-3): ETGVTQSPTHLIKTRGQQVTLRCSSQSGHNTVSWYQQALGQGPQFIFQYYREEENGRGNFPPRFSGLQFPNYSSELNVNALELDDSALYLCASSLVFHTGDYGNTIYFGEGSWLTVV.

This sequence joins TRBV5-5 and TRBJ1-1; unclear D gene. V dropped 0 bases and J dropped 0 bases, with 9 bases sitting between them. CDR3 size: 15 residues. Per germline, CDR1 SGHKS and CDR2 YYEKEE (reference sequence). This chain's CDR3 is CASSLGAGMNTEAFF. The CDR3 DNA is TGTGCCAGCAGCTTGGGTGCAGGTATGAACACTGAAGCTTTCTTT.

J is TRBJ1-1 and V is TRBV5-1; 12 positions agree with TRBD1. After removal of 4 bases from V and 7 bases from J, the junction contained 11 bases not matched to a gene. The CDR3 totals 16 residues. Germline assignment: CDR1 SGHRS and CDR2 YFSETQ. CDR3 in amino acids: CASSPGTGGRRNEAFF. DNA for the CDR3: TGCGCCAGCAGCCCCGGGACAGGGGGCAGGAGGAATGAAGCTTTCTTT.

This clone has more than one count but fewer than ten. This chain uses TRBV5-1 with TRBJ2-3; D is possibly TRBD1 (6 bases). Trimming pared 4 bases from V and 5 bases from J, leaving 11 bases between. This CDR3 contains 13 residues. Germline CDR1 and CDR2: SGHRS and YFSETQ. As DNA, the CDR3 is TGCGCCAGCAGCCAAACAGGGTTAGATACGCAGTATTTT. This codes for CASSQTGLDTQYF.

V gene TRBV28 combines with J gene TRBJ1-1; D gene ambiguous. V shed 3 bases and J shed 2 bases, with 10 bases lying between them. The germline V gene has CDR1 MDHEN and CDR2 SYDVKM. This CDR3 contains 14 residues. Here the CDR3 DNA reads TGTGCCAGCAGTTTGCTTACAATTAACACTGAAGCTTTCTTT. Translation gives CASSLLTINTEAFF.

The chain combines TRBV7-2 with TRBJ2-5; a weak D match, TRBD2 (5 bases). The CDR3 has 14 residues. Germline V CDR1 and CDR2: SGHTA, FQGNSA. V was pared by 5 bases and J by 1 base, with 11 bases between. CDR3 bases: TGTGCCAGCAGCCTCCTTGGACTCCAAGAGACCCAGTACTTC. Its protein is CASSLLGLQETQYF.

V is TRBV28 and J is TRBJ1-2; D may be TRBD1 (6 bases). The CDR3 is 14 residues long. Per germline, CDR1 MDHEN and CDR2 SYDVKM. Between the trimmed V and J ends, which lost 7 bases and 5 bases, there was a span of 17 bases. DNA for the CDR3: TGTGCCAGCACCCCGGACAGCTTACCTTATGGCTACACCTTC. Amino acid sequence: CASTPDSLPYGYTF.

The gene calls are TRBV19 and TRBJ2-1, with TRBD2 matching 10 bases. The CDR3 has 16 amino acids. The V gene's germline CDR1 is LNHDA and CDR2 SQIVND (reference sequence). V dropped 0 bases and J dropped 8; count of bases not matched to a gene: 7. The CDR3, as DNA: TGTGCCAGTAGTATAGACTCTAGCGGGAGCTCTTATGAGCAGTTCTTC. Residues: CASSIDSSGSSYEQFF.

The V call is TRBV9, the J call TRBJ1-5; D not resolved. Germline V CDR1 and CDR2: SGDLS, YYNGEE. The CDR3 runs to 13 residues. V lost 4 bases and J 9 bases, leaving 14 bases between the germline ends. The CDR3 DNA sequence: TGTGCCAGCAGCCCCCGTCCGGGGAGGCCCCAGCATTTT. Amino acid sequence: CASSPRPGRPQHF.

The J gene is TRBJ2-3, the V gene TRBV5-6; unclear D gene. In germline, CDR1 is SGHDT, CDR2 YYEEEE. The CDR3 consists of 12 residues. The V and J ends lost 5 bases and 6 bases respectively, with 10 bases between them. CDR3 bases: TGTGCCAGCAGTCGGCCTCCGGATACGCAGTATTTT. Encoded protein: CASSRPPDTQYF.

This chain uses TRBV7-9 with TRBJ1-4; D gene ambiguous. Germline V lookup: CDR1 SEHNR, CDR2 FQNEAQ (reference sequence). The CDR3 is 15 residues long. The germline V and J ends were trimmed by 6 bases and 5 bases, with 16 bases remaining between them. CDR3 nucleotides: TGTGCCAGCAGTTCGGGAGGTACACTAAATGAAAAACTGTTTTTT. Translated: CASSSGGTLNEKLFF.

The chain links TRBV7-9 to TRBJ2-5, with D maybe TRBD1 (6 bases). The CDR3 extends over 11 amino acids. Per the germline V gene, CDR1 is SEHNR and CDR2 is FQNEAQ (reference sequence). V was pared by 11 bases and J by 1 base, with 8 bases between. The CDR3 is CASQGQETQYF. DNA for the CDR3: TGTGCCTCACAGGGCCAAGAGACCCAGTACTTC.

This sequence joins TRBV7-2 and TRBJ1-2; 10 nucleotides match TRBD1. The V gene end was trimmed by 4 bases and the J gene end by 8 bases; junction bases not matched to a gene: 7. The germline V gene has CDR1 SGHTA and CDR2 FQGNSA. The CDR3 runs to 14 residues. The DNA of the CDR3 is TGTGCCAGCAGCTCAGGACAGGGGGGGAGAGGCTACACCTTC. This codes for CASSSGQGGRGYTF.

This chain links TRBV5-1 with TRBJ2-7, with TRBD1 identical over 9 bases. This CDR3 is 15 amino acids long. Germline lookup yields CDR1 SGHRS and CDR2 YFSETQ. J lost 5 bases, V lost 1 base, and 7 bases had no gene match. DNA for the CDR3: TGCGCCAGCAGCTTGTCGTTGGACAGGGGCGACGAGCAGTACTTC. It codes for CASSLSLDRGDEQYF.

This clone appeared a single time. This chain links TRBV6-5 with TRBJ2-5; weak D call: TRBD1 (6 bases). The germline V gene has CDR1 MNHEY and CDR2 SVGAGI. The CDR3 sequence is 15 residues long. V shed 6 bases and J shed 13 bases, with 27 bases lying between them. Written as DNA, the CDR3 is TGTGCCAGCAGCGCCCACGGCAGCACAGGGACCCCTCCGTACTTC. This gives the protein CASSAHGSTGTPPYF.

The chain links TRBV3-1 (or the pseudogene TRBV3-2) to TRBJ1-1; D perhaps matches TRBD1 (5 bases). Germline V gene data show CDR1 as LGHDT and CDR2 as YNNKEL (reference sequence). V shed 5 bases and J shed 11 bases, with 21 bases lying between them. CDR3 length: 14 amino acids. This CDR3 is CASSRWGDAEGAFF. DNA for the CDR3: TGTGCCAGCAGCAGGTGGGGGGACGCCGAGGGGGCTTTCTTT.

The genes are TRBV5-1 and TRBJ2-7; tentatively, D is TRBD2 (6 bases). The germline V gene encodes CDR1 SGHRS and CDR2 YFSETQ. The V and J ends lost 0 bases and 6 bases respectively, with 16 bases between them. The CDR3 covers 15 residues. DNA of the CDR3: TGCGCCAGCAGCTTGGGGGGAGGCGTCCCCACCGAGCAGTACTTC. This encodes CASSLGGGVPTEQYF.

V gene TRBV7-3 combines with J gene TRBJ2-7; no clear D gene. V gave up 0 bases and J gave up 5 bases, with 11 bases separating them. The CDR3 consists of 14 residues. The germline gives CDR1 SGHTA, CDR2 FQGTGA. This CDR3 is CASSLTGGPNEQYF. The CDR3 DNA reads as TGTGCCAGCAGCTTAACGGGCGGACCGAACGAGCAGTACTTC.

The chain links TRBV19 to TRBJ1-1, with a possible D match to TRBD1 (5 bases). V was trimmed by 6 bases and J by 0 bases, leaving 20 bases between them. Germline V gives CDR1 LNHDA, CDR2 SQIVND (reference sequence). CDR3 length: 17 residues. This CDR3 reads CASRSGTGTVLNTEAFF. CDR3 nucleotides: TGTGCCAGTAGGAGCGGGACTGGGACGGTCCTGAACACTGAAGCTTTCTTT.

CDR3 region: CASSSPSGRGQETQYF. CDR3 coding DNA: TGCGCCAGCAGCTCCCCTAGCGGGAGGGGCCAAGAGACCCAGTACTTC. V usage is TRBV5-1 and J usage is TRBJ2-5; 12 nucleotides line up with TRBD2. CDR1 is SGHRS, CDR2 YFSETQ, per germline. Trimming removed 3 bases from V and 1 base from J; junction bases left unmatched: 4. The length of the CDR3 is 16 residues.

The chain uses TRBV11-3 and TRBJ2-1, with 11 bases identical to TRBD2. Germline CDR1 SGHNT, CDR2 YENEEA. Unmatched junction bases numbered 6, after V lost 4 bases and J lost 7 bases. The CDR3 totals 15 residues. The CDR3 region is CASSSAGTSGNEQFF. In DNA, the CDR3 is TGTGCCAGCAGCTCAGCCGGGACTAGCGGTAATGAGCAGTTCTTC.

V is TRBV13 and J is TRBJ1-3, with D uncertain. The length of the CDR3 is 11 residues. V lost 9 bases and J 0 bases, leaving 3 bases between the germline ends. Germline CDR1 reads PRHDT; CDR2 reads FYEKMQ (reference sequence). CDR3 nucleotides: TGTGCCAGTGACTCTGGAAACACCATATATTTT. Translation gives CASDSGNTIYF.

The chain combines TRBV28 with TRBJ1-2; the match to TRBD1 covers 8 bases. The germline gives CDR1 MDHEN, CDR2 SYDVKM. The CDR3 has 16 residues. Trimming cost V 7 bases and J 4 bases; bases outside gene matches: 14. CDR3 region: CASNQLSGQGVYGYTF. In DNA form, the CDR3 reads TGTGCCAGCAACCAACTGTCTGGACAGGGTGTCTATGGCTACACCTTC.